These 10 T cell receptor beta chains originate from one sample sequenced in a study of CD8 T cell repertoires and HIV-1 epitope variants. Here immunoSEQ multiplex PCR was the method, and the copy in TCRdb shows in-frame clones only, minus some. Of roughly 5,300 clones in the sample, about 60% were seen once. No antigen has been assigned to these receptors. The sample comprised cultured CD8+ T cells derived from PBMCs. These receptors were taken from a male donor with HIV.

In this sample, this clone turned up a few times. The chain uses TRBV4-3 and TRBJ2-7, with 8 bases identical to TRBD2. V dropped 1 base and J dropped 5; count of bases not matched to a gene: 1. In germline, CDR1 is LGHNA, CDR2 YSLEER. The CDR3 has 13 amino acids. The CDR3 is CASSQGTSNEQYF. The CDR3 nucleotides read TGCGCCAGCAGCCAAGGGACTAGCAACGAGCAGTACTTC.

The chain is built from TRBV6-6 and TRBJ1-1; D remains unclear. The CDR3 is 14 residues long. CDR1 and CDR2 from the germline V gene are MNHNY and SVGAGI (reference sequence). V was shortened by 0 bases and J by 3 bases, with 8 bases between the two germline ends. CDR3 protein: CASSYSTGYTEAFF. CDR3 coding DNA: TGTGCCAGCAGTTACTCGACGGGGTACACTGAAGCTTTCTTT.

J is TRBJ2-7 and V is TRBV5-6; 8 bases map to TRBD1. The germline gives CDR1 SGHDT, CDR2 YYEEEE. CDR3 size: 14 residues. V lost 4 bases, J lost 2 bases, and 5 bases stayed unmatched. CDR3 nucleotides: TGTGCCAGCAGCCCCGGGACAGGTACCTACGAGCAGTACTTC. It translates to CASSPGTGTYEQYF.

The chain links TRBV14 to TRBJ2-7; TRBD2 is a possible D gene (5 bases). Trimming removed 2 bases at V and 4 bases at J, with 12 bases between. The CDR3 sequence is 14 residues long. Germline CDR1 SGHDN, CDR2 FVKESK. This CDR3 is CASSQYLGVYEQYF. The CDR3, as DNA: TGTGCCAGCAGCCAATACCTCGGGGTTTACGAGCAGTACTTC.

This clone occurred a few times. J is TRBJ2-1 and V is TRBV6-5; the match to TRBD2 covers 10 bases. The germline CDR1 and CDR2 sequences are MNHEY and SVGAGI. V dropped 0 bases and J dropped 5; count of bases not matched to a gene: 4. The CDR3 extends over 16 amino acids. CDR3 in amino acids: CASSYSPSGSHNEQFF. The CDR3 DNA follows: TGTGCCAGCAGTTACTCTCCTAGCGGGAGCCACAATGAGCAGTTCTTC.

The chain uses TRBV7-9 and TRBJ2-5, with D uncertain. The V gene's germline CDR1 is SEHNR and CDR2 FQNEAQ (reference sequence). The CDR3 totals 12 residues. Trimming took 2 bases from V and 3 from J, leaving 4 bases between them. The CDR3 nucleotides are TGTGCCAGCAGCTTACACGAAGAGACCCAGTACTTC. Its protein product is CASSLHEETQYF.

The chain combines TRBV27 with TRBJ1-5; no definite D call. The CDR3 loop spans 15 amino acids. Trimming took 2 bases from V and 3 from J, leaving 11 bases between them. Per germline, CDR1 MNHEY and CDR2 SMNVEV (reference sequence). DNA of the CDR3: TGTGCCAGCAGTTTAGAACCCGGTTACAATCAGCCCCAGCATTTT. Protein sequence: CASSLEPGYNQPQHF.

J is TRBJ1-4 and V is TRBV28, with a possible D match to TRBD1 (5 bases). This CDR3 region has 16 residues. In germline, CDR1 is MDHEN, CDR2 SYDVKM. V lost 7 bases to trimming and J lost 6 bases, with 21 bases between them. The CDR3 DNA follows: TGTGCCAGCAAGGGGTGGTTTGATTTAGGGGATGAAAAACTGTTTTTT. It encodes CASKGWFDLGDEKLFF.

The chain couples TRBV28 to TRBJ2-3, with 15 bases identical to TRBD2. This CDR3 comprises 18 residues. Trimming cost V 2 bases and J 1 base; bases outside gene matches: 4. Germline V gives CDR1 MDHEN, CDR2 SYDVKM. CDR3 loop: CASSLGLAGGIGTDTQYF. CDR3 DNA sequence: TGTGCCAGCAGTTTAGGACTAGCGGGGGGGATCGGCACAGATACGCAGTATTTT.

The chain carries TRBV28 and TRBJ1-1; a weak D match, TRBD1 (6 bases). CDR1 MDHEN and CDR2 SYDVKM come from the germline V gene. Trimming removed 6 bases from V and 5 bases from J, with 25 bases in between. The CDR3 has 17 residues. Here the CDR3 DNA reads TGTGCCAGCAGCCCCCGGGGGATGGGGGCATCGAGAACTGAAGCTTTCTTT. Encoded protein: CASSPRGMGASRTEAFF.